The source of this T cell receptor beta chain is a study of beta chain features in type 1 diabetes. Notes on the study in general: Type 1 diabetes patients had moderately but significantly shorter TCRB CDR3s in all four CD4+ subsets.

Every isolated RNA sample was fully reverse transcribed, so sequencing captured expressed TCRB transcripts. Only in-frame clones appear in the TCRdb table, and some are missing; sequencing was by immunoSEQ multiplex PCR. The sample shows over 200,000 clones, approximately 11% of them seen only once. To note about this clone: Its matching antigen is unknown.

CDR1 is MNHEY and CDR2 is SVGAGI in the germline V gene. With 2 bases removed from V and 5 bases from J, the gap between germline ends came to 13 bases. The CDR3 consists of 15 residues. Averaging about 116 mL, one heparinised blood draw came from each individual donor. The chain has TRBV6-5 and TRBJ2-1, with D maybe TRBD2 (6 bases). This TCR derives from a man in his thirties or forties with type 1 diabetes. The sample comprised naive CD4+ T cells from blood. The CDR3 protein is CASSYDTSPHNEQFF. CDR3 coding DNA: TGTGCCAGCAGTTACGATACTAGCCCGCACAATGAGCAGTTCTTC.